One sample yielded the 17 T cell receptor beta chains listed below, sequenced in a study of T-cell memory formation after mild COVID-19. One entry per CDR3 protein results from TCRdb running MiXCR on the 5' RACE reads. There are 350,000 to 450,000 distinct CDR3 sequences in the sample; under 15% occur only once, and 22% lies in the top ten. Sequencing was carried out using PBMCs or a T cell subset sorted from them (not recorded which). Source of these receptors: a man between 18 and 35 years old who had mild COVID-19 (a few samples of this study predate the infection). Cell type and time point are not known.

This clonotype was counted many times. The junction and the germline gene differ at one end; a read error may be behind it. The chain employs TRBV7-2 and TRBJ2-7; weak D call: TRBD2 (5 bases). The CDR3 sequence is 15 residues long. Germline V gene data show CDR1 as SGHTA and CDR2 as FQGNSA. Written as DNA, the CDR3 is TGTGCCAGCAGCTCCCCCATACTAGTCTCCCACGAGCAGTACTTC. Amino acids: CASSSPILVSHEQYF.

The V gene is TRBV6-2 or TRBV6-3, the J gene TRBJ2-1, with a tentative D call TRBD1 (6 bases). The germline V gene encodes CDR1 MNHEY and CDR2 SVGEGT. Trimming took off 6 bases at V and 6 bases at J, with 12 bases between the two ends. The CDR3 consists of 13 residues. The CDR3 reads CASRYRAGNEQFF. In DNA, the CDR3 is TGTGCCAGCAGATACAGGGCCGGCAATGAGCAGTTCTTC.

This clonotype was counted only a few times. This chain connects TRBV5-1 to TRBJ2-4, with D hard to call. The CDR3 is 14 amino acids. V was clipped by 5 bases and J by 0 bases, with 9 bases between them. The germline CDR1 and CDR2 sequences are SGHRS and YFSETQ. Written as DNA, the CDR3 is TGCGCCAGCAGAACCACTTTAGCCAAAAACATTCAGTACTTC. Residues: CASRTTLAKNIQYF.

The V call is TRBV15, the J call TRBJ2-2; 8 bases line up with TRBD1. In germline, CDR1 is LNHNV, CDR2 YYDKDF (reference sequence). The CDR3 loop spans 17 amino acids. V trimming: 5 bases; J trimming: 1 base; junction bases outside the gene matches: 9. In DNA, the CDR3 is TGTGCCACCAGCGGAGCCCCCGGGACAGGGAACACCGGGGAGCTGTTTTTT. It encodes CATSGAPGTGNTGELFF.

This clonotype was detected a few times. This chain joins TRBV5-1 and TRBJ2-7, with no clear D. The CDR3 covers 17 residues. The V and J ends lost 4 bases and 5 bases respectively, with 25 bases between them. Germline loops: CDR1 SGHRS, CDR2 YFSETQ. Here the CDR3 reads CASSPKQDSTGAHEQYV. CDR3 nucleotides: TGCGCCAGCAGCCCCAAACAAGATTCCACCGGCGCCCACGAGCAGTACGTC.

CDR3 sequence reads: CASSLELAGVRTDTQYF. CDR3 nucleotide sequence: TGTGCCAGCAGCTTAGAGCTAGCGGGGGTCCGCACAGATACGCAGTATTTT. The chain employs TRBV7-8 and TRBJ2-3; 10 bases fit TRBD2. The CDR3 runs 17 residues. The trim removed 1 base at V and 1 base at J, leaving 5 bases unmatched. CDR1 is SGHVS and CDR2 is FQNEAQ in the germline V gene.

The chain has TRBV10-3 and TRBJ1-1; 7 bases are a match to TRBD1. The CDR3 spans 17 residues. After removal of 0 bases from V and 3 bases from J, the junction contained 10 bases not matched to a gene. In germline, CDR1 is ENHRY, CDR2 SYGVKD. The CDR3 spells CAISESGTAHAYTEAFF. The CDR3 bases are TGTGCCATCAGTGAGTCCGGGACAGCCCATGCCTACACTGAAGCTTTCTTT.

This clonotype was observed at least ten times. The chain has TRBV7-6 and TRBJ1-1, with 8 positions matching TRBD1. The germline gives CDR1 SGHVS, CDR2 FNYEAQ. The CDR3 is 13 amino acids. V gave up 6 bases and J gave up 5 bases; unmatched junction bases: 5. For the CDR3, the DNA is TGTGCCAGCAGTCCAAGACAGGGGACTGAAGCTTTCTTT. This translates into CASSPRQGTEAFF.

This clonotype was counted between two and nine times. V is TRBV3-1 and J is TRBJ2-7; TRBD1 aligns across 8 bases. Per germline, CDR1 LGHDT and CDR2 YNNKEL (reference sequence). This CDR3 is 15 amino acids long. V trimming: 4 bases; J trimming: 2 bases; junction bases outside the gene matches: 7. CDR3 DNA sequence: TGTGCCAGCAGCCCGACAGGGGTTCTGACCTACGAGCAGTACTTC. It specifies CASSPTGVLTYEQYF.

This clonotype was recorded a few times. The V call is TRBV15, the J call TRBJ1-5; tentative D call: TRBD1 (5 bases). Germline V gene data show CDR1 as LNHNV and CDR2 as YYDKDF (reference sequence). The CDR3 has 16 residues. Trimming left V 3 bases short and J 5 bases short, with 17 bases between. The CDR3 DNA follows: TGTGCCACCAGCAGGGCCCCGAGGGGTCGAGATCAGCCCCAGCATTTT. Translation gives CATSRAPRGRDQPQHF.

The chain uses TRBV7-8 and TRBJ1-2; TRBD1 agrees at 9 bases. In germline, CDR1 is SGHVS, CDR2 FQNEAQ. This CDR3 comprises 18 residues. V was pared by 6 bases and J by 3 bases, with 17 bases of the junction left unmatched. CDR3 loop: CASRPNRGRMGLDYGYTF. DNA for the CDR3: TGTGCCAGCAGACCGAACAGGGGGCGCATGGGTCTGGACTATGGCTACACCTTC. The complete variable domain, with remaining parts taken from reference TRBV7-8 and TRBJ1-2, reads GAGVSQSPRYKVAKRGQDVALRCDPISGHVSLFWYQQALGQGPEFLTYFQNEAQLDKSGLPSDRFFAERPEGSVSTLKIQRTQQEDSAVYLCASRPNRGRMGLDYGYTFGSGTRLTVV.

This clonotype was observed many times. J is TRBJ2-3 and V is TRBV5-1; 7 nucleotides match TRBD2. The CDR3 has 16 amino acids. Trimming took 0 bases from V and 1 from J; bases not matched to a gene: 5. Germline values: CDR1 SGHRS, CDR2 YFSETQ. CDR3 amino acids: CASSLARLAGTDTQYF. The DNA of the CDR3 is TGCGCCAGCAGCTTGGCCAGGCTAGCGGGCACAGATACGCAGTATTTT.

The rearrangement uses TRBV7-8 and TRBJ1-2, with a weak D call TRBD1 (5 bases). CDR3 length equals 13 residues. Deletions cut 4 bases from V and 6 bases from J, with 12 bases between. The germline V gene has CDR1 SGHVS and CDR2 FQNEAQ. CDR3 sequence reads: CASSWSRGDGYTF. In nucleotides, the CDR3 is TGTGCCAGCAGCTGGAGTAGGGGAGATGGCTACACCTTC. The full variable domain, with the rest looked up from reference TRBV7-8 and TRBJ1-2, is GAGVSQSPRYKVAKRGQDVALRCDPISGHVSLFWYQQALGQGPEFLTYFQNEAQLDKSGLPSDRFFAERPEGSVSTLKIQRTQQEDSAVYLCASSWSRGDGYTFGSGTRLTVV.

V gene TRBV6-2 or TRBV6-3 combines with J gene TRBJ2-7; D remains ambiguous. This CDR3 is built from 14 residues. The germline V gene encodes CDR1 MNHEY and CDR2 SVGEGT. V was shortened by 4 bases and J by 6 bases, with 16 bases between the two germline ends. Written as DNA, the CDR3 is TGTGCCAGCAGTTCCCGGACCTTCGGCGGCGAGCAGTACTTC. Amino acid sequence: CASSSRTFGGEQYF.

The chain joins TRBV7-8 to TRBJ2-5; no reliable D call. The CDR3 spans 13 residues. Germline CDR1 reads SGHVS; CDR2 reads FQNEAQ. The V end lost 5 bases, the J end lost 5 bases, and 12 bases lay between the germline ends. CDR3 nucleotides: TGTGCCAGCAGCATGTGGGTAGATGAGACCCAGTACTTC. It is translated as CASSMWVDETQYF.

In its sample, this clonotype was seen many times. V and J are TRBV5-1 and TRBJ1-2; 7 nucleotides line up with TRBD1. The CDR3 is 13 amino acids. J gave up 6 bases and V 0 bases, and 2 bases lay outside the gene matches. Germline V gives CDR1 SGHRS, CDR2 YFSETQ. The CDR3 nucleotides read TGCGCCAGCAGCTTGGCACAGGGGAATGGCTACACCTTC. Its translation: CASSLAQGNGYTF. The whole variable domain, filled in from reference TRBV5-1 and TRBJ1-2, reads KAGVTQTPRYLIKTRGQQVTLSCSPISGHRSVSWYQQTPGQGLQFLFEYFSETQRNKGNFPGRFSGRQFSNSRSEMNVSTLELGDSALYLCASSLAQGNGYTFGSGTRLTVV.

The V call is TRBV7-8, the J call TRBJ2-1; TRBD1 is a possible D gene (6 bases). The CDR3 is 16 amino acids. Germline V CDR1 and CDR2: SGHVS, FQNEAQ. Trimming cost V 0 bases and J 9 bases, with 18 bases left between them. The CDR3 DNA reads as TGTGCCAGCAGCTTAGCCAACAGGGTGGTCATGGGTGAGCAGTTCTTC. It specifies CASSLANRVVMGEQFF.